Given below is one TCR beta chain in context. Its antigen is not identified. The data stem from a study of T cell responses to AZD1222 COVID-19 vaccine. Study-level information: Pooling covered second doses at about 4 or about 12 weeks. Findings and limits, study-wide: There were vaccine-associated CD4 TCRs across spike, dominant at 160-218 and 743-854. Clonal diversity was possibly underestimated, and the donors were mostly white British, with more females.

The assay was immunoSEQ multiplex PCR, and TCRdb's table has in-frame clones only and misses some. The table has more than 110,000 clones, 89% seen once. V dropped 2 bases and J dropped 6 bases, with 2 bases sitting between them. The CDR3 consists of 11 residues. CDR1 is LGHDT, CDR2 YNNKEL, per germline (reference sequence). This clonotype originated in an adult in good health. This sequence joins TRBV3-1 (or the pseudogene TRBV3-2) and TRBJ2-1, with D uncertain. Sample: peripheral blood, taken on day 0 of AZD1222 vaccination. The CDR3 sequence: CASSQFNEQFF. CDR3 nucleotide sequence: TGTGCCAGCAGCCAATTCAATGAGCAGTTCTTC.